Shown below are 26 T cell receptor beta chains from a single sample sequenced in a study of T-cell reconstitution after alpha-beta-depleted transplantation in children. Unique molecular identifiers were incorporated when the TCRbeta library was constructed. TCRdb passed the PCR reads through MiXCR, listing each CDR3 protein once. The sample comprises around 500,000 distinct CDR3 sequences, approximately 13% of which are singletons, and about 6% rests with the top ten. Specimen: PBMCs from the stem cell graft donor, collected from the stem cell graft. Receptors were obtained from a human donor who donated a stem cell graft to a child with combined immunodeficiency.

The genes are TRBV10-3 and TRBJ2-1; D remains ambiguous. V was trimmed by 6 bases and J by 7 bases, leaving 16 bases between them. The CDR3 covers 14 residues. Germline V gives CDR1 ENHRY, CDR2 SYGVKD. The DNA of the CDR3 is TGTGCCATCAGCCCATCCGAAGTGGGAAATGAGCAGTTCTTC. Its translation: CAISPSEVGNEQFF.

This clonotype has a handful of counts. V is TRBV7-3 and J is TRBJ2-3; D unclear. The V end was cut by 4 bases, the J end by 2 bases, with 19 bases between. The germline V gene has CDR1 SGHTA and CDR2 FQGTGA. This CDR3 region has 17 residues. The CDR3 coding sequence is TGTGCCAGCAGCTCTATCCCCGCCGGGCCCTCCACAGATACGCAGTATTTT. Protein product: CASSSIPAGPSTDTQYF.

This clonotype showed up many times. The chain uses TRBV24-1 and TRBJ2-3; maybe TRBD2 (7 bases). The CDR3 spans 13 residues. Germline V gene data show CDR1 as KGHDR and CDR2 as SFDVKD. V was cut by 7 bases and J by 3 bases, with 10 bases left in between. CDR3 amino acids: CATSEGGTDTQYF. CDR3 nucleotide sequence: TGTGCCACCAGCGAGGGGGGGACAGATACGCAGTATTTT.

This clonotype was recorded a few times. The chain couples TRBV29-1 to TRBJ2-5; D might be TRBD1 (6 bases). The CDR3 covers 13 residues. V was trimmed by 7 bases and J by 5 bases, leaving 17 bases between them. Germline values: CDR1 SQVTM, CDR2 ANQGSEA. The CDR3 DNA reads as TGCAGCGCTCCTCAGGGGTTGGGGGAGACCCAGTACTTC. Residues: CSAPQGLGETQYF.

This clonotype occurred many times. The CDR3 region has the DNA TGTGCCAGCAGCCTGATAATGACGCACACTGAAGCTTTCTTT. Its protein product is CASSLIMTHTEAFF. V gene TRBV7-2 combines with J gene TRBJ1-1; D is undetermined. The CDR3 sequence is 14 residues long. Germline CDR1 and CDR2: SGHTA and FQGNSA. The ends were cut back, 5 bases at V and 3 bases at J, with 13 bases in the middle.

This clonotype was seen only a few times. The chain couples TRBV20-1 to TRBJ2-4; D might be TRBD2 (6 bases). Trimming cost V 3 bases and J 0 bases, with 12 bases left between them. The CDR3 is 15 amino acids. CDR1 DFQATT and CDR2 SNEGSKA come from the germline V gene (reference sequence). The CDR3 protein is CSARYSGLAKNIQYF. CDR3 DNA sequence: TGCAGTGCTAGGTATAGCGGATTAGCCAAAAACATTCAGTACTTC.

The table lists this clonotype with a few counts. The chain joins TRBV6-2 or TRBV6-3 to TRBJ2-2, with 9 bases identical to TRBD1. After removal of 2 bases from V and 2 bases from J, the junction contained 9 bases not matched to a gene. The length of the CDR3 is 18 residues. In germline, CDR1 is MNHEY, CDR2 SVGEGT. The CDR3 DNA reads TGTGCCAGCAGTTACCTCCGGGACAGGGCGTTCAACACCGGGGAGCTGTTTTTT. The encoded protein is CASSYLRDRAFNTGELFF.

In this sample, this clonotype turned up a few times. The V and J genes are TRBV11-3 and TRBJ2-1; 7 nucleotides align to TRBD1. Germline trimming cut 5 bases from V and 12 bases from J; bases unmatched to any gene: 16. Germline V gene lookup returns CDR1 SGHNT and CDR2 YENEEA. CDR3 size: 15 residues. The CDR3: CASSATGLGLGGQFF. CDR3 nucleotides: TGTGCCAGCAGCGCGACAGGGCTCGGGTTGGGTGGGCAGTTCTTC.

This clonotype has at least ten counts. At one end the junction does not follow the germline gene, possibly because of a read error. The chain has TRBV4-3 and TRBJ1-3; D may be TRBD1 (5 bases). The CDR3 has 14 amino acids. Germline V gene data show CDR1 as LGHNA and CDR2 as YSLEER. The CDR3 sequence is CASSQDLMGDTIYF. CDR3 sequence (DNA): TGCGCCAGCAGTCAAGATCTTATGGGGGACACCATATATTTT.

V usage is TRBV6-6 and J usage is TRBJ2-5, with D tentatively TRBD1 (5 bases). V lost 0 bases and J 3 bases, leaving 5 bases between the germline ends. Germline loops: CDR1 MNHNY, CDR2 SVGAGI (reference sequence). The CDR3 has 13 amino acids. The CDR3 region has the DNA TGTGCCAGCAGTTACTCCAGGGAAGAGACCCAGTACTTC. Protein: CASSYSREETQYF.

This rearrangement joins TRBV29-1 to TRBJ2-6; D possibly corresponds to TRBD1 (6 bases). Germline V gene sequence: CDR1 SQVTM, CDR2 ANQGSEA. The germline V and J ends were trimmed by 5 bases and 2 bases, with 10 bases remaining between them. This CDR3 is built from 14 residues. As DNA, the CDR3 is TGCAGCGTTAAAACAGGGACTGGGGCCAACGTCCTGACTTTC. Its translation is CSVKTGTGANVLTF.

The V gene is TRBV20-1, the J gene TRBJ2-5; TRBD2 agrees at 8 bases. Germline values: CDR1 DFQATT, CDR2 SNEGSKA (reference sequence). The CDR3 covers 14 residues. Losses at the gene ends were 2 bases for V and 1 base for J; bases not matched to a gene: 3. The CDR3 DNA reads as TGCAGTGCTAGAAGCGGGGGCAGCCAAGAGACCCAGTACTTC. Its translation is CSARSGGSQETQYF.

There are many counts of this clonotype. This chain connects TRBV15 to TRBJ2-1; a possible D gene is TRBD2 (6 bases). Germline-derived CDR1 and CDR2 are LNHNV and YYDKDF (reference sequence). Trimming cost V 5 bases and J 6 bases, with 14 bases left between them. The CDR3 contains 14 residues. The chain's CDR3 is CATSGDWGVNEQFF. The CDR3 nucleotides read TGTGCCACCAGCGGCGATTGGGGGGTCAATGAGCAGTTCTTC.

With respect to this clonotype: A much larger clone lies one base from this, so it may be a read error. The chain couples TRBV5-6 to TRBJ2-2; D uncertain. In germline, CDR1 is SGHDT, CDR2 YYEEEE. Trimming removed 0 bases at V and 5 bases at J, with 17 bases between. The CDR3 covers 17 residues. CDR3 sequence: CASSLGAGSVRTGELFF. CDR3 nucleotide sequence: TGTGCCAGCAGCTTGGGGGCTGGATCCGTTAGAACCGGGGAGCTGTTTTTT.

This clonotype was seen a few times. The genes are TRBV4-3 and TRBJ2-1; TRBD2 agrees at 8 bases. V shed 2 bases, J shed 2 bases, and the junction held 11 bases outside the gene matches. Germline loops: CDR1 LGHNA, CDR2 YSLEER. The CDR3 spans 18 residues. The CDR3 DNA follows: TGCGCCAGCAGCCAAACCACCCTGGCGGGAGGTACCTACAATGAGCAGTTCTTC. Residues: CASSQTTLAGGTYNEQFF.

This clonotype was observed once. This chain uses TRBV27 with TRBJ2-5, with 13 bases matching TRBD2. V shed 3 bases, J shed 4 bases, and the junction held 8 bases outside the gene matches. Germline loops: CDR1 MNHEY, CDR2 SMNVEV (reference sequence). CDR3 length: 17 residues. The CDR3, as DNA: TGTGCCAGCAGTTTGGGACTAGCGGGACCAGGGGGAGAGACCCAGTACTTC. Amino acids: CASSLGLAGPGGETQYF.

V gene TRBV29-1 combines with J gene TRBJ2-1; the D gene is possibly TRBD2 (5 bases). CDR1 SQVTM and CDR2 ANQGSEA come from the germline V gene. The CDR3 runs 13 residues. Deletions cut 8 bases from V and 7 bases from J, with 18 bases between. The chain's CDR3 is CSPGIINTNEQFF. The CDR3 coding sequence is TGCAGCCCCGGGATCATCAACACGAATGAGCAGTTCTTC.

The chain combines TRBV28 with TRBJ2-3, with 11 bases aligning to TRBD2. The CDR3 spans 15 residues. With 6 bases clipped from V and 6 bases from J, the junction kept 8 bases outside the gene matches. CDR1 and CDR2 from the germline V gene are MDHEN and SYDVKM. This CDR3 reads CASSLLSGGGDTQYF. The CDR3 DNA sequence: TGTGCCAGCAGCCTCCTTAGCGGGGGGGGTGATACGCAGTATTTT.

In regard to this clonotype: A much larger clone lies a single base off, so this may be a read error. It is likely a read error, because the conserved phenylalanine at the end of the CDR3 is missing. V and J are TRBV29-1 and TRBJ2-1, with D perhaps TRBD2 (6 bases). Trimming took 6 bases from V and 5 from J, leaving 17 bases between them. The CDR3 extends over 14 amino acids. Germline CDR1 is SQVTM and CDR2 is ANQGSEA. CDR3 nucleotides: TGCAGCGTGTTTTATACGCGGGGTAACAATGAGCAGTTCTAC. Residues: CSVFYTRGNNEQFY.

This clonotype has at least ten counts. The junction differs from germline at one of its ends, possibly a read error. This chain uses TRBV15 with TRBJ2-5, with a weak D call TRBD1 (6 bases). Germline CDR1 LNHNV, CDR2 YYDKDF (reference sequence). This CDR3 comprises 13 residues. The CDR3: CATSRDRHRALEF. The CDR3 coding sequence is TGTGCCACCAGCAGAGATCGGCACAGGGCTTTAGAGTTC.

This clonotype was seen many times. J is TRBJ2-1 and V is TRBV20-1; TRBD1 agrees at 11 bases. Trimming at V came to 1 base and at J to 3 bases, leaving 2 bases not matched to a gene. CDR3 length: 15 amino acids. The V gene's germline CDR1 is DFQATT and CDR2 SNEGSKA (reference sequence). The CDR3 reads CSARAGTGGYNEQFF. In DNA form, the CDR3 reads TGCAGTGCTAGAGCCGGGACAGGGGGCTACAATGAGCAGTTCTTC.

This clonotype showed up just a few times. The CDR3 here is CSVEESRAVGELFF. The CDR3 coding sequence is TGCAGCGTTGAAGAAAGCCGGGCGGTCGGGGAGCTGTTTTTT. The chain combines TRBV29-1 with TRBJ2-2, with D hard to call. CDR1 and CDR2 from the germline V gene are SQVTM and ANQGSEA. The ends were cut back, 0 bases at V and 7 bases at J, with 12 bases in the middle. The CDR3 is 14 amino acids.

The chain carries TRBV12-3 or TRBV12-4 and TRBJ2-3, with D possibly TRBD2 on 6 matching bases. V shed 6 bases and J shed 0 bases, with 13 bases lying between them. CDR3 size: 15 residues. The CDR3 nucleotides are TGTGCCAGCAGACCCTACGGGGGTAGCACAGATACGCAGTATTTT. Protein sequence: CASRPYGGSTDTQYF.

This clonotype was seen only a few times. The gene calls are TRBV20-1 and TRBJ1-4, with TRBD1 matching 7 bases. With V trimmed by 6 bases and J by 4 bases, 5 bases remained unmatched. CDR1 DFQATT and CDR2 SNEGSKA come from the germline V gene (reference sequence). CDR3 length: 13 amino acids. The CDR3 sequence is CSAAGTVNEKLFF. CDR3 sequence (DNA): TGCAGTGCCGCCGGGACAGTTAATGAAAAACTGTTTTTT.

The table lists this clonotype with many counts. V is TRBV9 and J is TRBJ2-1; D might be TRBD1 or TRBD2, each matching 5 bases. Trimming removed 6 bases at V and 0 bases at J, with 16 bases between. CDR3 length: 16 amino acids. Germline lookup yields CDR1 SGDLS and CDR2 YYNGEE. CDR3 DNA: TGTGCCAGCACCTTTACCGGGACGGCCTCCTACAATGAGCAGTTCTTC. Its protein is CASTFTGTASYNEQFF.

The chain links TRBV21-1 to TRBJ2-1. TRBV21-1 is designated a pseudogene. The CDR3 extends over 15 amino acids. The CDR3 DNA is TGTGCCACGGTTATCCTCGTAAGTTTTGACAATGAGCAGTTCTTC. Translation: CATVILVSFDNEQFF.